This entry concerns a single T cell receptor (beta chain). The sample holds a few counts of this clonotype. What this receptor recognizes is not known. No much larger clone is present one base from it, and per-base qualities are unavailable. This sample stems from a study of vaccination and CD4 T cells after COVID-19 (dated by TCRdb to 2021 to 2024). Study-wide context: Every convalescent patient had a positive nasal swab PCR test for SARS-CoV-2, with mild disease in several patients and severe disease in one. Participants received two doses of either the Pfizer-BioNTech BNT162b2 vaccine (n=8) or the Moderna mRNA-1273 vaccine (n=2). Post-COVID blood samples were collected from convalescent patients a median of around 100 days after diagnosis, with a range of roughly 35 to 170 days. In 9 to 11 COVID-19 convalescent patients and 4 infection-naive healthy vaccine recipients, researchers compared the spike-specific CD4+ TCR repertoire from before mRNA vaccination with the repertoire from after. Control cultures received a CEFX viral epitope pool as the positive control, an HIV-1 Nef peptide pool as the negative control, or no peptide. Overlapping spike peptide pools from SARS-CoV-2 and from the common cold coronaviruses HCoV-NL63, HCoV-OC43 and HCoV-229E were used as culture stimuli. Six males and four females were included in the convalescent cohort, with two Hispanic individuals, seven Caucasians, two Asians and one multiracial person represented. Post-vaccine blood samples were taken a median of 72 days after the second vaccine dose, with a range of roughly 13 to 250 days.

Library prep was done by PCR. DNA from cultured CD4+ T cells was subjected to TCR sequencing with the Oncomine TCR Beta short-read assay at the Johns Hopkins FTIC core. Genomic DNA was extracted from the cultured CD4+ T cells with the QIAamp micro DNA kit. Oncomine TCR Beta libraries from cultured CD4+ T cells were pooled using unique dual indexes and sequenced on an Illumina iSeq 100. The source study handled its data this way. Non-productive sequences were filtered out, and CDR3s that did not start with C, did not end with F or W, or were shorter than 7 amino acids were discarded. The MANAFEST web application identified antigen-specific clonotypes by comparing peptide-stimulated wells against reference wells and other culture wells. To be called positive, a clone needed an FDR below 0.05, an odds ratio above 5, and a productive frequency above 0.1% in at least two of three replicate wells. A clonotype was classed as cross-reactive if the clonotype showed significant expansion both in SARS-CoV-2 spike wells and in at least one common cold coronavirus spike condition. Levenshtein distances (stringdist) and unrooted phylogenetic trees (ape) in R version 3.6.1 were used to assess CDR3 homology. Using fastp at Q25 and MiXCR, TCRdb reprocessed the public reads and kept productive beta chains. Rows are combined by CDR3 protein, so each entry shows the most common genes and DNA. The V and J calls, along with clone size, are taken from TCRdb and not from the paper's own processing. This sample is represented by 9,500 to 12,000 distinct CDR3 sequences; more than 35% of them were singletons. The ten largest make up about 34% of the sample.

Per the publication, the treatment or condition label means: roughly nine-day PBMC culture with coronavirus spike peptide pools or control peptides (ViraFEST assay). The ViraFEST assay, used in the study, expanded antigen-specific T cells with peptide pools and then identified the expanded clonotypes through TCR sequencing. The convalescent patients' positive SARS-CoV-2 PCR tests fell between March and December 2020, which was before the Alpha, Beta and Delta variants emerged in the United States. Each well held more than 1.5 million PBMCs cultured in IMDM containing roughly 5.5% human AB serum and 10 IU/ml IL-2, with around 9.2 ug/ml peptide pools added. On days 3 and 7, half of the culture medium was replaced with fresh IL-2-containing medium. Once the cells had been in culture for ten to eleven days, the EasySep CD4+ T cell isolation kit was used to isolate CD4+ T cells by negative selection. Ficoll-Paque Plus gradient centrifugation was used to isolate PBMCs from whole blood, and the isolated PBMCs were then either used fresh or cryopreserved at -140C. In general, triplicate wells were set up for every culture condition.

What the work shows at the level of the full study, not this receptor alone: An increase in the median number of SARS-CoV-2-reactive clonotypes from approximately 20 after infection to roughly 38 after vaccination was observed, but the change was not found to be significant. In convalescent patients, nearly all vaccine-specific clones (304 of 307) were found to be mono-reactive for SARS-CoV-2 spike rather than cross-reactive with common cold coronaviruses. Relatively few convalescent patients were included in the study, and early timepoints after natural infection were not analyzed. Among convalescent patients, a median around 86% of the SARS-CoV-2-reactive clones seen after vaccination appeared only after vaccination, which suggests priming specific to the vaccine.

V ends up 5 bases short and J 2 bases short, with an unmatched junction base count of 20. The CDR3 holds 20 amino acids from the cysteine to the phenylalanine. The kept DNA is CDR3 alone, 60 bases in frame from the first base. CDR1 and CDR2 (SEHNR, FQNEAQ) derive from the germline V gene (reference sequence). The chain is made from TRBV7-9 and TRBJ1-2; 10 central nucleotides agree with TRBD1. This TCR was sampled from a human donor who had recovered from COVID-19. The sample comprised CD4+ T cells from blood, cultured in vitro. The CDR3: CASSQLALRGQGLGNYGYTF. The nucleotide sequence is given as TGTGCCAGCAGCCAACTGGCTCTCCGGGGACAGGGGTTGGGCAACTATGGCTACACCTTC. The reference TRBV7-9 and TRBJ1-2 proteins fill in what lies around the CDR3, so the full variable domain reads DTGVSQNPRHKITKRGQNVTFRCDPISEHNRLYWYRQTLGQGPEFLTYFQNEAQLEKSRLLSDRFSAERPKGSFSTLEIQRTEQGDSAMYLCASSQLALRGQGLGNYGYTFGSGTRLTVV.